The 26 T cell receptor beta chains below come from one sample, sequenced in a study of OX40 agonist ivuxolimab in advanced cancers. Libraries were prepared by immunoSEQ multiplex PCR; TCRdb keeps only in-frame clonotypes and omits some of them. The table records roughly 56,000 clones, over 65% of them present only once. The specimen comprised CD4+ or CD8+ T cells sorted from blood, sampled in a trial of the OX40 agonist ivuxolimab. These TCRs come from an adult with an advanced solid tumor such as melanoma, head and neck, liver or kidney cancer.

The rearrangement links TRBV21-1 to TRBJ1-2; TRBD1 is taken as the D call from the table, unchecked against the DNA. TRBV21-1 is annotated as a pseudogene. This CDR3 has 15 residues. The CDR3 coding sequence is TGTGCCAGCAGACTCGACAGGGCCGCTAACTATGGCTACACCTTC. Residues: CASRLDRAANYGYTF.

The rearrangement uses TRBV27 and TRBJ2-3; D unclear. The germline V and J ends were trimmed by 5 bases and 2 bases, with 11 bases remaining between them. Germline V gene lookup returns CDR1 MNHEY and CDR2 SMNVEV (reference sequence). This CDR3 is 14 amino acids long. CDR3 sequence (DNA): TGTGCCAGCAGTCTCACGGTCCCCACAGATACGCAGTATTTT. This encodes CASSLTVPTDTQYF.

The V call is TRBV27, the J call TRBJ1-5; D not certain. The CDR3 has 14 amino acids. The germline V gene has CDR1 MNHEY and CDR2 SMNVEV (reference sequence). Trimming removed 5 bases from V and 3 bases from J, with 11 bases in between. For the CDR3, the DNA is TGTGCCAGCAGTCCCAGGAGGGCCAATCAGCCCCAGCATTTT. This encodes CASSPRRANQPQHF.

The chain couples TRBV11-2 to TRBJ1-1, with D possibly TRBD1 on 5 matching bases. The length of the CDR3 is 13 residues. Trimming took off 5 bases at V and 1 base at J, with 8 bases between the two ends. Germline CDR1 SGHAT, CDR2 FQNNGV. This CDR3 is CASSRGTNTEAFF. The CDR3 nucleotides are TGTGCCAGCAGCAGGGGTACGAACACTGAAGCTTTCTTT.

The chain is built from TRBV28 and TRBJ2-5; TRBD1 or TRBD2 may be the D gene (7 bases each). The CDR3 length is 15 residues. CDR1 and CDR2 from the germline V gene are MDHEN and SYDVKM. V was trimmed by 7 bases and J by 2 bases, leaving 17 bases between them. CDR3 residues: CASTGGGAGQETQYF. CDR3 in DNA: TGTGCCAGCACAGGGGGGGGTGCGGGTCAAGAGACCCAGTACTTC.

The V and J genes are TRBV6-5 and TRBJ2-7; D is undetermined. The CDR3 sequence is 10 residues long. Deletions cut 6 bases from V and 5 bases from J, with 5 bases between. The germline V gene encodes CDR1 MNHEY and CDR2 SVGAGI. CDR3 region: CASRFNEQYF. The CDR3 DNA reads TGTGCCAGCAGGTTCAACGAGCAGTACTTC.

CDR3 bases: TGTGCCAGCAGCTTGGGCAGGGGAGACAGGAATTCACCCCTCCACTTT. Protein sequence: CASSLGRGDRNSPLHF. The chain has TRBV5-4 and TRBJ1-6, with a tentative D call TRBD1 (6 bases). The V end lost 0 bases, the J end lost 7 bases, and 14 bases lay between the germline ends. The CDR3 totals 16 residues. Germline V gene sequence: CDR1 SGHNT, CDR2 YYREEE (reference sequence).

V usage is TRBV10-3 and J usage is TRBJ1-1, with D maybe TRBD1 (5 bases). Germline lookup yields CDR1 ENHRY and CDR2 SYGVKD. Between the trimmed V and J ends, which lost 6 bases and 2 bases, there was a span of 10 bases. The CDR3 spans 13 residues. CDR3: CAISQQDNTEAFF. The CDR3 DNA is TGTGCCATCAGCCAACAGGATAACACTGAAGCTTTCTTT.

The chain couples TRBV5-6 to TRBJ1-4, with 10 bases lining up with TRBD1. The ends lost 3 bases at V and 8 bases at J; junction bases unmatched: 7. CDR3 length: 15 amino acids. Germline loops: CDR1 SGHDT, CDR2 YYEEEE. The CDR3 spells CASSYIGDRGEKLFF. For the CDR3, the DNA is TGTGCCAGCAGCTATATAGGGGACAGGGGCGAAAAACTGTTTTTT.

This chain links TRBV27 with TRBJ2-1; the D is unclear. This CDR3 comprises 13 residues. V gave up 8 bases and J gave up 1 base, with 9 bases separating them. Germline V gene data show CDR1 as MNHEY and CDR2 as SMNVEV (reference sequence). CDR3 DNA: TGTGCCAGCGGGCGGATTTCCTACAATGAGCAGTTCTTC. It encodes CASGRISYNEQFF.

For the CDR3, the DNA is TGTGCAGCCACCCCCGGGGGGGGACAGCCCCAGCATTTT. This sequence encodes CAATPGGGQPQHF. This chain connects TRBV19 to TRBJ1-5; D is possibly TRBD1 (5 bases). The CDR3 has 13 residues. The germline CDR1 and CDR2 sequences are LNHDA and SQIVND (reference sequence).

The chain couples TRBV10-3 to TRBJ2-7; TRBD1 is a possible D gene (5 bases). CDR3 length: 14 amino acids. Trimming pared 3 bases from V and 3 bases from J, leaving 12 bases between. CDR1 ENHRY and CDR2 SYGVKD come from the germline V gene. The CDR3 here is CAISELQEYYEQYF. In DNA form, the CDR3 reads TGTGCCATCAGTGAACTACAGGAGTACTACGAGCAGTACTTC.

This clone has a single count. V is TRBV6-6 and J is TRBJ1-5; 7 bases fit TRBD1. Germline CDR1 MNHNY, CDR2 SVGAGI (reference sequence). This CDR3 is built from 14 residues. The trim removed 11 bases at V and 6 bases at J, leaving 13 bases unmatched. The CDR3 is CAAGAQGGLQPQHF. Here the CDR3 DNA reads TGTGCCGCAGGGGCGCAGGGGGGTCTTCAGCCCCAGCATTTT.

V usage is TRBV7-3 and J usage is TRBJ2-3; tentative D call: TRBD1 (5 bases). This CDR3 region has 14 residues. Trimming stripped 5 bases from V and 2 bases from J, with 11 bases between. Germline CDR1 reads SGHTA; CDR2 reads FQGTGA. CDR3: CASSLGHNTDTQYF. The DNA of the CDR3 is TGTGCCAGCAGCCTTGGACATAACACAGATACGCAGTATTTT.

The chain couples TRBV29-1 to TRBJ1-1; TRBD1 agrees at 10 bases. In germline, CDR1 is SQVTM, CDR2 ANQGSEA. The CDR3 spans 14 residues. V was clipped by 5 bases and J by 2 bases; unmatched bases: 5. The CDR3 reads CSVQPTGGNTEAFF. CDR3 nucleotides: TGCAGCGTTCAACCGACAGGGGGCAACACTGAAGCTTTCTTT.

This clone was found a few times. The chain is built from TRBV29-1 and TRBJ1-1; 7 bases match TRBD1. CDR3 length equals 14 residues. Per the germline V gene, CDR1 is SQVTM and CDR2 is ANQGSEA. V shed 7 bases, J shed 6 bases, and the junction held 14 bases outside the gene matches. This CDR3 reads CSGPPDRAAAEAFF. The CDR3 nucleotides are TGCAGCGGTCCCCCTGACAGGGCGGCGGCTGAAGCTTTCTTT.

This chain links TRBV9 with TRBJ2-5; no definite D call. This CDR3 spans 13 amino acids. Trimming left V 8 bases short and J 7 bases short, with 18 bases between. The V gene's germline CDR1 is SGDLS and CDR2 YYNGEE. The CDR3 DNA reads as TGTGCCAGTTCCGACGGTACGTCACGGACCCAGTACTTC. Its translation: CASSDGTSRTQYF.

This sequence joins TRBV7-9 and TRBJ1-6; D remains ambiguous. Germline assignment: CDR1 SEHNR and CDR2 FQNEAQ (reference sequence). The CDR3 loop spans 14 amino acids. Between the trimmed V and J ends, which lost 3 bases and 5 bases, there was a span of 8 bases. As DNA, the CDR3 is TGTGCCAGCAGCTTCGGTCAGAATAATTCACCCCTCCACTTT. Amino acids: CASSFGQNNSPLHF. Full variable domain (remainder filled in from reference TRBV7-9 and TRBJ1-6): DTGVSQNPRHKITKRGQNVTFRCDPISEHNRLYWYRQTLGQGPEFLTYFQNEAQLEKSRLLSDRFSAERPKGSFSTLEIQRTEQGDSAMYLCASSFGQNNSPLHFGNGTRLTVT.

J is TRBJ2-2 and V is TRBV10-3, with 13 nucleotides matching TRBD2. The CDR3 consists of 19 residues. V lost 0 bases to trimming and J lost 0 bases; unmatched junction nucleotides: 4. From germline, CDR1 is ENHRY and CDR2 SYGVKD. The CDR3: CAISESGTSGTANTGELFF. Written as DNA, the CDR3 is TGTGCCATCAGTGAGTCCGGGACTAGCGGGACCGCGAACACCGGGGAGCTGTTTTTT.

The chain joins TRBV7-2 to TRBJ2-1; 7 bases are shared with TRBD1. V lost 2 bases to trimming and J lost 2 bases; unmatched junction nucleotides: 3. The germline gives CDR1 SGHTA, CDR2 FQGNSA. The CDR3 extends over 15 amino acids. The CDR3 protein is CASSLRGPPYNEQFF. The CDR3 DNA sequence: TGTGCCAGCAGCTTAAGGGGGCCCCCCTACAATGAGCAGTTCTTC.

In this sample, this clone turned up once. The chain carries TRBV28 and TRBJ2-1; TRBD1 or TRBD2 may be the D gene (5 bases each). Trimming took off 6 bases at V and 9 bases at J, with 18 bases between the two ends. Germline CDR1 MDHEN, CDR2 SYDVKM. The CDR3 extends over 14 amino acids. The CDR3 DNA sequence: TGTGCCAGCAGACCCGGGGCTAGCCTCCTTGAGCAGTTCTTC. It translates to CASRPGASLLEQFF.

The V gene is TRBV15, the J gene TRBJ1-2; D may be TRBD1 (6 bases). Germline lookup yields CDR1 LNHNV and CDR2 YYDKDF (reference sequence). V lost 1 base, J lost 4 bases, and 13 bases lay in between. CDR3 size: 15 residues. CDR3 in DNA: TGTGCCACCAGCAGAGGGGCACAGGGATCCTATGGCTACACCTTC. It codes for CATSRGAQGSYGYTF.

This clone has just one count. The chain joins TRBV4-2 to TRBJ2-5; 9 bases line up with TRBD2. Germline-derived CDR1 and CDR2 are LGHNA and YNFKEQ. V trimming: 0 bases; J trimming: 7 bases; junction bases outside the gene matches: 3. This CDR3 contains 14 residues. CDR3 bases: TGTGCCAGCAGCCAAGATCTAGCGGGACGGACCCAGTACTTC. Translated, it gives CASSQDLAGRTQYF.

The V and J genes are TRBV5-1 and TRBJ1-1; D is possibly TRBD1 (5 bases). Looked up from germline, CDR1 is SGHRS and CDR2 is YFSETQ. The CDR3 spans 14 residues. The V end lost 1 base, the J end lost 8 bases, and 15 bases lay between the germline ends. Here the CDR3 reads CASSLRHAKGEAFF. DNA of the CDR3: TGCGCCAGCAGCTTGAGGCATGCGAAGGGGGAAGCTTTCTTT.

The V gene is TRBV11-2, the J gene TRBJ2-5, with a tentative D call TRBD2 (5 bases). V lost 3 bases and J lost 5, with 13 bases in between. The CDR3 has 14 residues. The V gene's germline CDR1 is SGHAT and CDR2 FQNNGV. Here the CDR3 DNA reads TGTGCCAGCAGCTTCTCGGACTTTGGGGAGACCCAGTACTTC. Amino acids: CASSFSDFGETQYF.

The chain carries TRBV30 and TRBJ2-5, with 15 bases lining up with TRBD2. Trimming took 1 base from V and 0 from J; bases not matched to a gene: 3. The CDR3 is made up of 17 amino acids. The V gene's germline CDR1 is GTSNPN and CDR2 SVGIG (reference sequence). This CDR3 is CAWSGGTSGRYQETQYF. Here the CDR3 DNA reads TGTGCCTGGAGTGGCGGGACTAGCGGGAGGTACCAAGAGACCCAGTACTTC.